The clone carrying this TCR beta chain was counted many times. Antigen specificity is unknown. The source of the sample is a study of human T cells and chemical hapten exposure. As for the study in general: Patients additionally received therapeutic doses of diphenylcyclopropenone on the scalp once a week, and this continued throughout the approximately 26-week study. Overall study results and limits: There was alopecia in the donors, so their immune response may differ from that of healthy people.

Under the authors' procedure: From approximately 25,000 to 650,000 TCRs were found per sample, with a median of about 96,000. MiXCR was run by TCRdb on the RACE reads, yielding one entry per CDR3 protein. The authors' filters were not applied to this entry. The sample has tens of thousands of distinct CDR3 sequences, approximately 11% seen once. Documented time point: patch test 3, about 24 weeks after DPC sensitization. The treatment here: therapeutic diphenylcyclopropenone sensitization with weekly scalp DPC. There are 13 residues in the CDR3. The germline CDR1 and CDR2 sequences are DFQATT and SNEGSKA (reference sequence). With 5 bases clipped from V and 2 bases from J, the junction kept 3 bases outside the gene matches.

Here the sequenced sample was whole blood, taken in connection with sensitization to the hapten diphenylcyclopropenone (DPC). This TCR came from a woman between 45 and 65 years old with alopecia areata. Some clones in this sample may be carry-over from other donors' samples. V and J are TRBV20-1 and TRBJ2-3; 8 nucleotides line up with TRBD1. The CDR3 bases are TGCAGTGCTCGGACAGGGTACACAGATACGCAGTATTTT. Protein: CSARTGYTDTQYF.